This T cell receptor beta chain stems from a study of regulatory T cells in long-lasting Graves disease (dated by TCRdb to 2020 to 2022). Notes on the research overall: Antithyroid drugs had been taken for less than 3 months by newly diagnosed Graves' disease patients. A total of roughly 33 samples underwent TCR sequencing: around 13 from persistent and around 20 from newly diagnosed Graves' disease patients. The study was conducted in China and was registered as a clinical trial. Patients with persistent Graves' disease were compared with patients with newly diagnosed Graves' disease using TCR sequencing and RNA sequencing of peripheral blood.

Interpreted using the paper, the time point label stands for: newly diagnosed GD, antithyroid drugs for less than 3 months. RNA was extracted from PBMCs in TRIzol for both TCR sequencing and RNA sequencing. The diagnosis of Graves' disease followed American Thyroid Association guidelines. Patients for the study were recruited at an endocrinology department in Xi'an, China. Each patient gave roughly 8.4 milliliters of peripheral blood, collected in an EDTA anticoagulant tube. Ficoll Paque Plus density gradient separation was used to isolate PBMCs, and no further T cell sorting was performed. An Agilent 2100 Bioanalyzer and agarose gel were used to assess RNA quality, and a NanoDrop 2000 was used to measure RNA concentration. Via the germline V gene, CDR1 is SGHTA and CDR2 FQGTGA. V is cut back by 5 bases and J by 10 bases, with 3 bases in the junction unmatched. Spanning cysteine to phenylalanine, the CDR3 consists of 13 amino acids. Of all the DNA, just the CDR3 is kept, 39 bases in frame from base 1.

General conclusions and limits of the study: TRBV28, TRBJ1-2 and TRBJ2-5 were preferentially used in persistent disease, while TRBV20-1 and TRBJ2-1 were favored in newly diagnosed disease. Sequencing and analysis were restricted to the TCR beta chain. Persistent patients shared more public clonotypes among themselves (around 3,000) than newly diagnosed patients did (approximately 900). The authors noted that the small sample size was a limitation that may lower accuracy. Only peripheral blood was studied, because thyroid tissue, the primary lesion, was inaccessible. Lower TCR Shannon entropy and fewer highly expanded clones were observed in persistent Graves' disease patients than in newly diagnosed patients, which suggested clonal expansion.

Points on this clonotype: The antigen it binds to is not known. Per-nucleotide qualities are absent, and no much larger clonotype sits a single base away.

Libraries were built with multiplex PCR. This sample was sequenced with an Illumina HiSeq 4000. TCR beta libraries were built with iRepertoire HTBI primers and Arm-PCR amplification of CDR3 regions. Before sequencing, the PCR products went through gel purification. The authors processed their data as follows. A total of roughly 65 TRBV and approximately 13 TRBJ segments were identified across samples and were used for gene usage analysis of CDR3 amino acid clonotypes. COPE and FqMerger were used to merge filtered high-quality paired reads into contigs. BLAST was used to align contigs to IMGT TRBV, TRBD and TRBJ reference genes, with CDR3 defined following IMGT. Clonotypes above 0.1% frequency were classified as highly expanded clones. Repertoire diversity was measured by Shannon entropy, and V-J evenness by the Gini coefficient. Clonotypes shared by more than one individual were considered public. Clones were called with MiXCR by TCRdb after fastp trimmed the public reads at Q25, and only in-frame beta chains were retained. One record per CDR3 amino acid sequence lists the most common genes and DNA. These V and J calls rely on TCRdb rather than the paper's analysis. This sample comprises a few hundred thousand distinct CDR3 sequences, approximately 18% of them detected only once. Of the sample, 12% to 15% falls within the top ten clones.

A further study also used this sample, focusing on T cells in Graves' hyperthyroidism and ophthalmopathy. As that second study puts it: A patient counted as having stable Graves' hyperthyroidism if no progression to ophthalmopathy occurred over 18 months of follow-up. Hyperthyroidism patients were newly diagnosed, had a disease duration of under 2 months, and were aged 18 to 65 years. Patients with uncontrolled infections, other autoimmune diseases, pregnancy or lactation were excluded. Diagnoses relied on clinical symptoms, serum thyroxine and TRAb, thyroid ultrasound and orbital computed tomography. The first round of RT-PCR for the TCR CDR3 was performed with the HTBI primer set and the Qiagen OneStep RT-PCR kit. Most expanded thyroid clonotypes (frequency above 0.001) were also detected in blood, a finding suggesting that blood repertoires may reflect thyroid immune responses. Ophthalmopathy was separated from stable hyperthyroidism by a 13 V-J signature model, with about 86% sensitivity and approximately 81% specificity obtained in cross-validation and 80%/75% obtained in testing. In validation, the model predicted progression to ophthalmopathy with around 71% sensitivity and about 73% specificity, a median of about 6.7 months before onset. TCR V-J signatures able to tell the groups apart were searched for in a discovery cohort of approximately 95 patients, of whom around 43 had Graves' ophthalmopathy and about 60 had stable Graves' hyperthyroidism. An independent validation cohort of around 19 hyperthyroidism patients and approximately 17 patients who later progressed to ophthalmopathy tested prospective prediction of ophthalmopathy. The 75 to 100 discovery patients were divided at random into training and test sets in a 7:3 ratio. Thyroid tissue and blood T-cell repertoires from roughly six Graves' hyperthyroidism patients were also compared in the study. After sampling, hyperthyroidism patients received methimazole starting at 30 mg daily, and ophthalmopathy patients received high-dose intravenous methylprednisolone. Libraries were constructed in a second round of multiplex PCR, after which size selection and purification were carried out. The libraries were sequenced on an Illumina HiSeq2000 using paired-end 100 bp reads. Raw data were processed with SOAPnuke, discarding reads with adapters, uncalled bases, mean Phred below 15, or no exact constant-primer or identifier match. COPE v1.2.5 was used to merge high-quality paired reads, and clonotypes were defined as unique nucleotide sequences. MiTCR v1.1 was used to align clonotypes to the IMGT TRBV, TRBD and TRBJ reference segments. The analysis included only V-J combinations with a frequency above 0.0001, which together covered 99% to 99.2% of the repertoires. The TCS score was defined as F50 (clonal expansion) divided by E x V (chaos), with BLOSUM62-based TCRdist calculated between CDR3 peptides within each V-J. Welch's t-statistics and random forest reduced 514 V-J features to around 14, which were used in a naive Bayes classifier (R e1071). Sample size was not statistically predetermined, and blinding of investigators to group allocation was not performed. TCR Vbeta CDR3 sequencing of roughly 140 peripheral blood samples (approximately 44 ophthalmopathy, 75 to 80 hyperthyroidism and some 17 progressor patients) is reported in the paper.

In this chain, TRBV7-3 is recombined with TRBJ2-1; 12 bases in between match TRBD2. The sequence was obtained from a woman in her twenties or thirties with Graves disease. Donor details come from another sample of the same person, matched by shared clones. Source: peripheral blood mononuclear cells (PBMCs), taken at new diagnosis, from a patient treated with antithyroid drugs. The base sequence is TGTGCCAGCAGCCCAACTAGCGGGAGGGAGCAGTTCTTC. Its protein product is CASSPTSGREQFF.